The 27 T cell receptor beta chains in this list originate from one sample, sequenced in a study of blood T cells in healthy people across ages. For the second PCR, which ran for about 7 to 11 cycles, a sample-barcoded 5' primer and a J-beta primer mix were used. TCRdb recomputed calls from the 5' RACE reads with MiXCR, one row per CDR3 protein. The sample lists fewer than 1,200,000 distinct CDR3 sequences; approximately 25% were seen once. These data were also filed under a second study, of T cells of mothers and their children.

The specimen was blood. The receptor source for this set is a girl aged 2-10 years in good health.

The rearrangement joins TRBV28 to TRBJ2-7; D assignment may be TRBD1 or TRBD2 (5 bases each). V was pared by 10 bases and J by 2 bases, with 15 bases between. CDR3 length: 13 residues. Germline CDR1 MDHEN, CDR2 SYDVKM. The CDR3 spells CATQGPLAYEQYF. The DNA for the CDR3 is TGTGCCACTCAGGGTCCACTAGCCTACGAGCAGTACTTC.

The chain employs TRBV4-1 and TRBJ2-6; weak D call: TRBD1 (6 bases). The CDR3 covers 18 residues. V was clipped by 4 bases and J by 0 bases, with 16 bases between them. Per the germline V gene, CDR1 is MGHRA and CDR2 is YSYEKL. In DNA form, the CDR3 reads TGCGCCAGCAGCCTCGGGACAATCCTCAGCTCTGGGGCCAACGTCCTGACTTTC. It codes for CASSLGTILSSGANVLTF.

This clonotype has more than one count but fewer than ten. The rearrangement uses TRBV7-2 and TRBJ2-7; the match to TRBD2 covers 7 bases. The ends lost 2 bases at V and 4 bases at J; junction bases unmatched: 5. This CDR3 is 14 amino acids long. Germline-derived CDR1 and CDR2 are SGHTA and FQGNSA. The DNA for the CDR3 is TGTGCCAGCAGCTTATCGGGGGGAAATTACGAGCAGTACTTC. Amino acids: CASSLSGGNYEQYF.

This clonotype was seen a handful of times. The chain carries TRBV9 and TRBJ1-2; TRBD1 is a possible D gene (6 bases). CDR1 is SGDLS and CDR2 is YYNGEE in the germline V gene. With 4 bases removed from V and 5 bases from J, the gap between germline ends came to 12 bases. The CDR3 covers 13 residues. The CDR3 reads CASSWTAPYGYTF. The CDR3 DNA follows: TGTGCCAGCAGCTGGACAGCCCCATATGGCTACACCTTC.

This clonotype occurred a few times. The chain links TRBV9 to TRBJ2-3; TRBD2 agrees at 10 bases. CDR3 length equals 15 residues. The germline CDR1 and CDR2 sequences are SGDLS and YYNGEE. The junction had 4 bases not matched to a gene; V was cut back by 0 bases and J by 6 bases. Here the CDR3 reads CASSVASGSDDTQYF. The CDR3, as DNA: TGTGCCAGCAGCGTAGCTAGCGGGAGCGATGATACGCAGTATTTT.

The chain combines TRBV19 with TRBJ2-4; D gene unclear. Trimming stripped 7 bases from V and 0 bases from J, with 13 bases between. The germline V gene encodes CDR1 LNHDA and CDR2 SQIVND (reference sequence). This CDR3 is built from 15 residues. The CDR3 is CASNSGKLAKNIQYF. The CDR3 nucleotides are TGTGCCAGTAATTCCGGTAAACTAGCCAAAAACATTCAGTACTTC.

This chain uses TRBV10-3 with TRBJ2-3, with a possible D match to TRBD1 (5 bases). Germline CDR1 is ENHRY and CDR2 is SYGVKD. CDR3 length: 13 amino acids. Trimming shortened V by 0 bases and J by 4 bases, and 5 bases separated the two germline ends. The CDR3 sequence is CAISESTADTQYF. In DNA form, the CDR3 reads TGTGCCATCAGTGAGTCGACAGCAGATACGCAGTATTTT.

The gene calls are TRBV10-3 and TRBJ2-5; the D gene could be TRBD1 or TRBD2 (5 bases each). The V gene lost 6 bases and the J gene lost 3 bases, with 14 bases spanning the gap. There are 14 residues in the CDR3. Germline assignment: CDR1 ENHRY and CDR2 SYGVKD. The CDR3 DNA sequence: TGTGCCATCAGCTTGGGACGGACTGAAGAGACCCAGTACTTC. Its translation is CAISLGRTEETQYF.

This clonotype appeared a few times. V gene TRBV12-5 combines with J gene TRBJ2-5; D is possibly TRBD2 (6 bases). Trimming stripped 0 bases from V and 6 bases from J, with 14 bases between. CDR3 size: 15 residues. Germline CDR1 LGHNT, CDR2 FRNRAP. CDR3 coding DNA: TGTGCTAGTGGTTTGGTAATGGGAGGAAGAAAGACCCAGTACTTC. It yields the protein CASGLVMGGRKTQYF.

Only a few counts were recorded for this clonotype. V is TRBV4-2 and J is TRBJ2-3, with 10 bases aligning to TRBD2. The CDR3 is made up of 17 amino acids. J was trimmed by 2 bases and V by 1 base; bases with no gene match: 6. Looked up from germline, CDR1 is LGHNA and CDR2 is YNFKEQ. CDR3 coding DNA: TGTGCCAGCAGCCAAGCGGCTAGCGGGGGAATCACAGATACGCAGTATTTT. Translating gives CASSQAASGGITDTQYF.

This rearrangement joins TRBV27 to TRBJ2-3; tentatively, D is TRBD1 (6 bases). This CDR3 comprises 13 residues. Germline CDR1 MNHEY, CDR2 SMNVEV (reference sequence). The ends were cut back, 8 bases at V and 4 bases at J, with 13 bases in the middle. The CDR3 reads CASATGRADTQYF. CDR3 nucleotides: TGTGCCAGCGCTACAGGGCGAGCAGATACGCAGTATTTT.

V gene TRBV10-3 combines with J gene TRBJ1-2; 10 positions agree with TRBD1. The V gene end was trimmed by 6 bases and the J gene end by 7 bases; junction bases not matched to a gene: 5. CDR3 size: 13 residues. Looked up from germline, CDR1 is ENHRY and CDR2 is SYGVKD. CDR3 bases: TGTGCCATCAGCCGGGACAGGGGAGGTGGCTACACCTTC. It yields the protein CAISRDRGGGYTF.

The chain combines TRBV4-2 with TRBJ1-3; D is possibly TRBD1 (5 bases). The CDR3 runs to 14 residues. From germline, CDR1 is LGHNA and CDR2 YNFKEQ. V was shortened by 4 bases and J by 4 bases, with 11 bases between the two germline ends. CDR3 sequence (DNA): TGTGCCAGCAGCCCTGAGACAGCCGGAAACACCATATATTTT. It specifies CASSPETAGNTIYF.

The table lists this clonotype with a few counts. This chain connects TRBV7-8 to TRBJ2-3; D perhaps matches TRBD2 (6 bases). Per germline, CDR1 SGHVS and CDR2 FQNEAQ. The CDR3 has 15 residues. V lost 5 bases to trimming and J lost 8 bases, with 20 bases between them. CDR3 sequence reads: CASSIPPGTSGTQYF. In DNA form, the CDR3 reads TGTGCCAGCAGCATACCGCCCGGGACTTCTGGTACGCAGTATTTT.

This clonotype was picked up a small number of times. The V gene is TRBV9, the J gene TRBJ1-2; no firm D call. This CDR3 is built from 14 residues. In germline, CDR1 is SGDLS, CDR2 YYNGEE. The V and J ends lost 0 bases and 3 bases respectively, with 9 bases between them. This CDR3 is CASSVGGRDYGYTF. The CDR3 DNA is TGTGCCAGCAGCGTAGGGGGTCGGGACTATGGCTACACCTTC.

This sequence joins TRBV29-1 and TRBJ1-1, with D uncertain. CDR3 length: 12 amino acids. Germline CDR1 and CDR2: SQVTM and ANQGSEA. V lost 4 bases, J lost 5 bases, and 11 bases lay in between. CDR3: CSVGDPNTEAFF. The CDR3 nucleotides are TGCAGCGTTGGAGATCCTAATACTGAAGCTTTCTTT.

This clonotype appeared a few times. V is TRBV7-9 and J is TRBJ1-4, with D hard to call. Trimming pared 6 bases from V and 7 bases from J, leaving 12 bases between. The CDR3 has 13 residues. CDR1 and CDR2 (germline): SEHNR, FQNEAQ (reference sequence). CDR3 nucleotide sequence: TGTGCCAGCAGTTCTGGACTGTCTGAAAAACTGTTTTTT. Protein product: CASSSGLSEKLFF.

J is TRBJ2-3 and V is TRBV15; weak D call: TRBD2 (5 bases). V was clipped by 3 bases and J by 7 bases, with 14 bases between them. In germline, CDR1 is LNHNV, CDR2 YYDKDF (reference sequence). The CDR3 loop spans 14 amino acids. CDR3 amino acids: CATSSFSGSYTQYF. The CDR3 nucleotides are TGTGCCACCAGCAGCTTTTCGGGGTCATATACGCAGTATTTT.

The V gene is TRBV6-1, the J gene TRBJ1-4, with D perhaps matching TRBD1 (5 bases). Germline values: CDR1 MNHNS, CDR2 SASEGT. CDR3 length equals 17 residues. V was cut by 5 bases and J by 0 bases, with 16 bases left in between. The CDR3 protein is CASSPQAGVSTNEKLFF. CDR3 nucleotides: TGTGCCAGCAGTCCACAGGCCGGGGTGTCAACTAATGAAAAACTGTTTTTT.

This clonotype showed up just once. The chain recombines TRBV20-1 with TRBJ2-1; TRBD2 aligns across 8 bases. This CDR3 region has 18 residues. CDR1 and CDR2 (germline): DFQATT, SNEGSKA (reference sequence). Losses at the gene ends were 0 bases for V and 3 bases for J; bases not matched to a gene: 13. The CDR3 sequence: CSARDQPTGLAGYNEQFF. The DNA of the CDR3 is TGCAGTGCTAGAGATCAACCAACGGGTCTAGCGGGCTACAATGAGCAGTTCTTC.

The V gene is TRBV6-1, the J gene TRBJ2-6; D call uncertain. Trimming shortened V by 3 bases and J by 0 bases, and 9 bases separated the two germline ends. Germline V gives CDR1 MNHNS, CDR2 SASEGT. The CDR3 runs 16 residues. The CDR3 loop reads CASSEAVSSGANVLTF. In DNA, the CDR3 is TGTGCCAGCAGTGAGGCGGTGAGCTCTGGGGCCAACGTCCTGACTTTC.

This clonotype occurred a few times. At one of its ends the junction is not consistent with the germline gene, which may arise from a read error. The rearrangement uses TRBV4-1 and TRBJ1-3; no clear D gene. CDR3 length: 17 amino acids. CDR1 is MGHRA and CDR2 is YSYEKL in the germline V gene. CDR3 sequence reads: CASSRHPDPSSGNTMYF. CDR3 coding DNA: TGCGCCAGCAGCCGTCACCCAGACCCCTCCTCTGGAAACACCATGTATTTT.

This clonotype was observed a few times. The chain carries TRBV3-1 and TRBJ2-1; possible D gene TRBD2, 7 bases. Trimming took 1 base from V and 5 from J, leaving 15 bases between them. Germline assignment: CDR1 LGHDT and CDR2 YNNKEL (reference sequence). The CDR3 sequence is 16 residues long. The CDR3 sequence is CASSQGGGGPHNEQFF. The CDR3 DNA follows: TGTGCCAGCAGCCAAGGGGGGGGCGGTCCCCACAATGAGCAGTTCTTC.

The table lists this clonotype with a few counts. This sequence joins TRBV28 and TRBJ2-7; 7 positions match TRBD1. Trimming cost V 4 bases and J 3 bases; bases outside gene matches: 30. CDR3 length equals 22 residues. CDR1 is MDHEN, CDR2 SYDVKM, per germline. CDR3 region: CASSYDRVKLTRLTQNIYEQYF. The CDR3 bases are TGTGCCAGCAGTTATGACAGGGTAAAACTAACGCGTCTTACCCAGAACATCTACGAGCAGTACTTC.

The J gene is TRBJ2-5, the V gene TRBV25-1; TRBD2 might be the D (6 bases). This CDR3 region has 16 residues. The V gene's germline CDR1 is MGHDK and CDR2 SYGVNS. The V and J ends lost 1 base and 3 bases respectively, with 15 bases between them. This CDR3 reads CASSEFGDLGEETQYF. The DNA for the CDR3 is TGTGCCAGCAGTGAATTCGGGGACTTGGGGGAAGAGACCCAGTACTTC.

The chain has TRBV28 and TRBJ1-5; no clear D. The CDR3 has 14 residues. CDR1 and CDR2 (germline): MDHEN, SYDVKM. The ends were cut back, 2 bases at V and 4 bases at J, with 9 bases in the middle. CDR3 DNA sequence: TGTGCCAGCAGTTTAAATCAGGCTAATCAGCCCCAGCATTTT. It yields the protein CASSLNQANQPQHF. Variable domain in full (rest from reference TRBV28 and TRBJ1-5): DVKVTQSSRYLVKRTGEKVFLECVQDMDHENMFWYRQDPGLGLRLIYFSYDVKMKEKGDIPEGYSVSREKKERFSLILESASTNQTSMYLCASSLNQANQPQHFGDGTRLSIL.

This sequence joins TRBV10-3 and TRBJ1-1; the D gene is possibly TRBD1 (6 bases). V was cut by 6 bases and J by 0 bases, with 11 bases left in between. The CDR3 extends over 14 amino acids. CDR1 and CDR2 from the germline V gene are ENHRY and SYGVKD. The CDR3 reads CAIRDRAMNTEAFF. CDR3 coding DNA: TGTGCCATCAGGGACAGAGCCATGAACACTGAAGCTTTCTTT.